The 28 T cell receptor beta chains listed next were all sequenced from one sample in a study of cytomegalovirus exposure and HLA in healthy donors. PCR employed 60 Vbeta and 13 Jbeta primers. This table comes from immunoSEQ multiplex PCR, and its TCRdb copy is limited to in-frame clones, with some not included. The data hold some 97,000 clones, with around 80% observed a single time. The sequenced sample was PBMCs. The receptor set was obtained from a woman between 45 and 60 years old in good health and CMV-seropositive.

The chain carries TRBV5-6 and TRBJ1-1; 8 bases line up with TRBD1. The germline CDR1 and CDR2 sequences are SGHDT and YYEEEE. This CDR3 comprises 16 residues. The trim removed 6 bases at V and 4 bases at J, leaving 14 bases unmatched. In DNA form, the CDR3 reads TGTGCCAGCATTGGACGCCCAGGGGGCAGGGGCACTGAAGCTTTCTTT. This translates into CASIGRPGGRGTEAFF.

J is TRBJ1-1 and V is TRBV5-1, with a tentative D call TRBD1 (6 bases). V lost 0 bases and J 5 bases, leaving 14 bases between the germline ends. The V gene's germline CDR1 is SGHRS and CDR2 YFSETQ. CDR3 size: 15 residues. The CDR3 reads CASSLGAHRETEAFF. For the CDR3, the DNA is TGCGCCAGCAGCTTGGGGGCGCACAGGGAAACTGAAGCTTTCTTT.

The chain is built from TRBV5-1 and TRBJ2-2; 10 nucleotides agree with TRBD1. Trimming at V came to 5 bases and at J to 4 bases, leaving 8 bases not matched to a gene. The germline V gene encodes CDR1 SGHRS and CDR2 YFSETQ. The CDR3 runs to 16 residues. CDR3 loop: CASSETGTGVTGELFF. CDR3 sequence (DNA): TGCGCCAGCAGTGAAACCGGGACAGGGGTCACCGGGGAGCTGTTTTTT.

This clone was counted between two and nine times. The chain couples TRBV11-2 to TRBJ1-1; a possible D gene is TRBD1 (5 bases). The CDR3 covers 12 residues. The ends were cut back, 2 bases at V and 8 bases at J, with 9 bases in the middle. Germline V lookup: CDR1 SGHAT, CDR2 FQNNGV. As DNA, the CDR3 is TGTGCCAGCAGCTTAATGACAGCGGAAGCTTTCTTT. Its translation is CASSLMTAEAFF.

The V call is TRBV6-5, the J call TRBJ1-3; D may be TRBD1 (6 bases). Germline CDR1 MNHEY, CDR2 SVGAGI. Trimming removed 6 bases at V and 3 bases at J, with 12 bases between. CDR3 length: 14 amino acids. The CDR3 loop reads CASRVQGVGNTIYF. CDR3 bases: TGTGCCAGCAGGGTACAGGGAGTTGGAAACACCATATATTTT.

V gene TRBV6-1 combines with J gene TRBJ2-1, with 7 bases identical to TRBD1. The CDR3 contains 15 residues. Germline V gene sequence: CDR1 MNHNS, CDR2 SASEGT. The V gene end was trimmed by 6 bases and the J gene end by 6 bases; junction bases not matched to a gene: 11. CDR3 sequence: CASRGTETGSNEQFF. CDR3 nucleotides: TGTGCCAGCAGAGGGACAGAAACGGGGTCCAATGAGCAGTTCTTC.

The chain uses TRBV6-1 and TRBJ2-2, with 10 bases fitting TRBD1. V dropped 6 bases and J dropped 4; count of bases not matched to a gene: 2. Germline-derived CDR1 and CDR2 are MNHNS and SASEGT. The CDR3 totals 14 residues. The CDR3 sequence: CASRGTGVTGELFF. The CDR3, as DNA: TGTGCCAGCAGGGGGACAGGGGTCACCGGGGAGCTGTTTTTT.

The chain has TRBV7-2 and TRBJ1-1; the D is unclear. From germline, CDR1 is SGHTA and CDR2 FQGNSA. This CDR3 is 13 amino acids long. V was cut by 8 bases and J by 4 bases, with 14 bases left in between. Here the CDR3 reads CASGDFTFTEAFF. As DNA, the CDR3 is TGTGCCAGCGGCGACTTCACTTTCACTGAAGCTTTCTTT.

The sample holds one count of this clone. CDR3 amino acids: CASSQRDRGADTQYF. CDR3 DNA sequence: TGCGCCAGCAGCCAACGAGACCGGGGGGCAGATACGCAGTATTTT. This chain links TRBV4-1 with TRBJ2-3, with 7 bases lining up with TRBD2. Germline-derived CDR1 and CDR2 are MGHRA and YSYEKL. V lost 2 bases and J lost 4; bases outside the gene matches: 6. CDR3 length equals 15 residues.

The rearrangement uses TRBV30 and TRBJ1-2; TRBD1 matches at 7 bases. CDR3 length equals 14 residues. Per the germline V gene, CDR1 is GTSNPN and CDR2 is SVGIG (reference sequence). With V trimmed by 0 bases and J by 2 bases, 3 bases remained unmatched. CDR3 sequence reads: CAWSVGTVNYGYTF. The CDR3 nucleotides are TGTGCCTGGAGTGTCGGGACAGTCAACTATGGCTACACCTTC.

The rearrangement uses TRBV4-1 and TRBJ2-5; TRBD2 agrees at 7 bases. This CDR3 has 13 residues. CDR1 and CDR2 from the germline V gene are MGHRA and YSYEKL. V trimming: 2 bases; J trimming: 4 bases; junction bases outside the gene matches: 1. This CDR3 reads CASSQPGGETQYF. CDR3 bases: TGCGCCAGCAGCCAACCGGGAGGAGAGACCCAGTACTTC.

CDR3 sequence: CASSESTTGRETQYF. Here the CDR3 DNA reads TGCGCCAGCAGTGAGTCAACGACAGGGAGAGAGACCCAGTACTTC. The chain has TRBV10-1 and TRBJ2-5, with 7 bases lining up with TRBD1. The V segment lost 0 bases and the J segment 4 bases; nucleotides outside the gene matches: 5. The CDR3 covers 15 residues. The germline V gene has CDR1 WNHNN and CDR2 SYGVQD (reference sequence).

The V call is TRBV5-4, the J call TRBJ2-5; D not resolved. The CDR3 extends over 13 amino acids. V shed 0 bases and J shed 5 bases, with 8 bases lying between them. The germline V gene encodes CDR1 SGHNT and CDR2 YYREEE (reference sequence). In DNA form, the CDR3 reads TGTGCCAGCAGCTTGGCGGGTGGCGAGACCCAGTACTTC. It is translated as CASSLAGGETQYF. Full variable domain (missing parts from reference TRBV5-4 and TRBJ2-5): ETGVTQSPTHLIKTRGQQVTLRCSSQSGHNTVSWYQQALGQGPQFIFQYYREEENGRGNFPPRFSGLQFPNYSSELNVNALELDDSALYLCASSLAGGETQYFGPGTRLLVL.

This chain joins TRBV2 and TRBJ2-7; 8 nucleotides match TRBD1. The CDR3 covers 13 residues. Losses at the gene ends were 11 bases for V and 2 bases for J; bases not matched to a gene: 8. In germline, CDR1 is SNHLY, CDR2 FYNNEI. CDR3 DNA: TGTGCCGGAGGACAGGGAATGACCTACGAGCAGTACTTC. Protein product: CAGGQGMTYEQYF.

A word on this clone: An end of the junction differs from the germline gene, which may be a read error. CDR3 loop: CASSLRRESSCNEQFF. CDR3 DNA: TGTGCCAGCAGCTTAAGGCGGGAGAGCTCCTGCAATGAGCAGTTCTTC. The rearrangement links TRBV7-6 to TRBJ2-1; 7 bases line up with TRBD2. This CDR3 region has 16 residues. The germline V gene encodes CDR1 SGHVS and CDR2 FNYEAQ.

This clone appeared once. The chain combines TRBV7-8 with TRBJ2-6; D uncertain. V dropped 1 base and J dropped 1 base, with 5 bases sitting between them. Germline loops: CDR1 SGHVS, CDR2 FQNEAQ. The CDR3 covers 15 residues. The CDR3 coding sequence is TGTGCCAGCAGCTTAGGACTGTCTGGGGCCAACGTCCTGACTTTC. It yields the protein CASSLGLSGANVLTF.

V is TRBV9 and J is TRBJ1-5, with 10 nucleotides matching TRBD1. V trimming: 4 bases; J trimming: 5 bases; junction bases outside the gene matches: 6. The CDR3 extends over 15 amino acids. Germline CDR1 SGDLS, CDR2 YYNGEE. Here the CDR3 reads CASSFSDRGDQPQHF. CDR3 bases: TGTGCCAGCAGCTTCTCGGACAGGGGGGATCAGCCCCAGCATTTT.

This clone occurred once. The rearrangement uses TRBV4-1 and TRBJ2-5; 11 bases line up with TRBD2. Matching the DNA end better, TRBJ2-7 makes the J call doubtful. This CDR3 region has 15 residues. The germline V gene encodes CDR1 MGHRA and CDR2 YSYEKL. The DNA of the CDR3 is TGCGCCAGCAGCCGACTTAGCGGGAGGGCCGGCGAGCAGTACTTC. Protein sequence: CASSRLSGRAGEQYF.

V gene TRBV18 combines with J gene TRBJ2-3; TRBD2 aligns across 12 bases. The CDR3 is 20 amino acids. Germline V gene sequence: CDR1 KGHSH, CDR2 LQKENI. V gave up 2 bases and J gave up 0 bases; unmatched junction bases: 12. CDR3 DNA sequence: TGTGCCAGCTCACCAGCGACTAGCGGGGGCCCCAGTGCTAGCACAGATACGCAGTATTTT. It translates to CASSPATSGGPSASTDTQYF.

This sequence joins TRBV15 and TRBJ2-7, with 7 bases identical to TRBD2. The ends lost 5 bases at V and 4 bases at J; junction bases unmatched: 8. CDR1 is LNHNV and CDR2 is YYDKDF in the germline V gene (reference sequence). The CDR3 loop spans 14 amino acids. DNA of the CDR3: TGTGCCACCAGCCGGGGGGTCGGTGGATACGAGCAGTACTTC. This sequence encodes CATSRGVGGYEQYF.

The J gene is TRBJ1-6, the V gene TRBV27; the D gene is possibly TRBD1 (6 bases). Germline V gene lookup returns CDR1 MNHEY and CDR2 SMNVEV (reference sequence). The V end lost 6 bases, the J end lost 5 bases, and 11 bases lay between the germline ends. The CDR3 covers 14 residues. The CDR3 loop reads CASRGWTDNSPLHF. Here the CDR3 DNA reads TGTGCCAGCAGGGGATGGACAGATAATTCACCCCTCCACTTT.

This chain connects TRBV6-5 to TRBJ1-5; tentatively, D is TRBD1 (6 bases). The germline V gene encodes CDR1 MNHEY and CDR2 SVGAGI. Trimming shortened V by 4 bases and J by 0 bases, and 10 bases separated the two germline ends. The CDR3 is 15 amino acids. The CDR3 loop is CASSLQGSSNQPQHF. The CDR3 region has the DNA TGTGCCAGCAGTTTACAGGGATCTAGCAATCAGCCCCAGCATTTT.

This chain links TRBV6-1 with TRBJ1-3; tentatively, D is TRBD1 (6 bases). Trimming removed 6 bases at V and 0 bases at J, with 12 bases between. The germline V gene encodes CDR1 MNHNS and CDR2 SASEGT. CDR3 size: 15 residues. Written as DNA, the CDR3 is TGTGCCAGCAGGTCGGACAGAAGCTCTGGAAACACCATATATTTT. This translates into CASRSDRSSGNTIYF.

The V and J genes are TRBV6-5 and TRBJ1-1, with D perhaps TRBD1 (6 bases). The CDR3 has 14 residues. Germline V gene lookup returns CDR1 MNHEY and CDR2 SVGAGI. V was cut by 8 bases and J by 5 bases, with 18 bases left in between. The CDR3 sequence: CASLRGGARTEAFF. CDR3 in DNA: TGTGCCAGCTTACGAGGGGGGGCGAGGACTGAAGCTTTCTTT.

Note on this clone: One end of the junction fails to match germline, which may point to a read error. The rearrangement links TRBV20-1 to TRBJ1-1; D is unresolved. In germline, CDR1 is DFQATT, CDR2 SNEGSKA (reference sequence). CDR3 length: 10 residues. CDR3 in DNA: TGCAGTGTTAGACCTTACGGGGCTTTCTTT. Amino acid sequence: CSVRPYGAFF.

DNA of the CDR3: TGTGCCTGGAGTTTGGGTGATAGCAAAAAACTGTTTTTT. Translating gives CAWSLGDSKKLFF. The chain recombines TRBV30 with TRBJ1-4; D gene ambiguous. Germline V CDR1 and CDR2: GTSNPN, SVGIG (reference sequence). The CDR3 runs to 13 residues. Trimming shortened V by 2 bases and J by 9 bases, and 13 bases separated the two germline ends.

With respect to this clone: One end of the junction is discordant with germline, which a read error may explain. This chain connects TRBV7-9 to TRBJ2-7, with 7 positions matching TRBD2. The CDR3 length is 12 residues. Germline lookup yields CDR1 SEHNR and CDR2 FQNEAQ (reference sequence). The CDR3 DNA sequence: TGTTCCAGCAGCCGACGGGGGGTAGAGCAGTACTTC. Translation: CSSSRRGVEQYF.

This chain uses TRBV4-2 with TRBJ1-2, with 12 bases lining up with TRBD1. The CDR3 spans 17 residues. Germline-derived CDR1 and CDR2 are LGHNA and YNFKEQ. J was trimmed by 5 bases and V by 1 base; bases with no gene match: 8. CDR3 in DNA: TGTGCCAGCAGCCAAGGGGGGACAGGGGGCAAAGGGTATGGCTACACCTTC. This translates into CASSQGGTGGKGYGYTF.